This TCR beta chain was sequenced for a study of T cell repertoires in urothelial bladder cancer (dated by TCRdb to the late 2010s). Looking at the study overall: Clinical stages of the approximately 12 resected lesions were three cT0, three cTa, three cT1 and three cT2 or greater. The study compared TCR repertoire clonality in bladder tumors with that in benign bladder inflammation. Roughly 12 patients with bladder lesions who were undergoing transurethral resection were prospectively identified. Roughly 12 resected bladder lesions, consisting of urothelial carcinoma (UC+) and benign (UC-) specimens, were examined. General findings and caveats noted by the study authors: Fewer T cells were found in urothelial carcinoma specimens than in benign specimens, with medians of about 5,000 and 25,000, respectively. In carcinoma specimens a single T-cell clone made up as much as 17% of infiltrating lymphocytes, compared with 1.5% to 2% in benign specimens. Carcinoma specimens had a median tumor infiltrating lymphocyte percentage of about 2%, while benign specimens had a median of roughly 13%.

The immunoSEQ assay was used to sequence the CDR3 region of the TCR beta chain. Per the source publication's procedure: For each specimen, T-cell fraction, clonal dominance and maximum TCR clone frequency were calculated. This immuneACCESS table, as held by TCRdb, lists in-frame sequences with V and J called but not all clones. Of the missing ones, under half trace to an unresolved V gene in checked studies; the others have no known cause. V and J calls and clone size follow that table, whereas D and trimming were derived from the DNA. The table for this sample lists fewer than 15,000 clones; around two thirds of them were counted only once. The biggest ten clones account for less than 9% of the sample. V is clipped by 4 bases and J by 0 bases, and the sequence between their germline boundaries is 10 bases long. The CDR3 numbers 15 residues from cysteine through phenylalanine. Left in the record is the CDR3 DNA by itself, 45 bases read in frame from the first base. The CDR1 and CDR2 encoded by the germline V gene (reference sequence) are MNHEY and SMNVEV.

Specimens of bladder lesions were obtained during transurethral resection and kept at -80C. DNA was isolated from bladder specimens obtained during transurethral resection. About this clone: Its antigen remains undetermined. One base away there is no much larger clone; base qualities are not given.

The source is a human donor with urothelial carcinoma. Sequencing was done on a sample of tumor-infiltrating cells from bladder cancer. This chain is built from TRBV27 and TRBJ2-1; a confident D gene designation cannot be given. The sequenced DNA: TGTGCCAGCAGTTCCGAGGTACCCTCCTACAATGAGCAGTTCTTC. Its protein reads: CASSSEVPSYNEQFF.